This TCR beta chain is from a study of T cell responses to AZD1222 COVID-19 vaccine. Whole-study results and caveats: Spike was spanned by vaccine-associated CD4 TCRs, which were dominant at 160-218 and 743-854. All repertoire sampling was performed exclusively after the peak T cell response.

Germline V gene data show CDR1 as LGHDT and CDR2 as YNNKEL (reference sequence). The CDR3 consists of 13 residues. Between the trimmed V and J ends, which lost 1 base and 6 bases, there was a span of 4 bases. Data came from immunoSEQ multiplex PCR; TCRdb stores just in-frame clones and leaves some out. The repertoire holds some 130,000 clones, with under 90% as singletons. Details on this clone: The antigen is unknown.

The clonotype was recovered from an adult in good health. V is TRBV3-1 (or the pseudogene TRBV3-2) and J is TRBJ1-6, with D unresolved. Material: peripheral blood, obtained on day 0 of AZD1222 vaccination. CDR3 protein: CASSQAGNSPLHF. The CDR3 region has the DNA TGTGCCAGCAGCCAAGCTGGTAATTCACCCCTCCACTTT.